This entry lists 27 T cell receptor beta chains sequenced from one sample in a study of monozygotic twins with inflammatory bowel disease. TCRdb re-called the 5' RACE reads and shows each CDR3 protein once, DNA omitted. The sample has approximately 400,000 distinct CDR3 sequences. The sequencing sample was made of blood. These receptors all stem from a human donor with ulcerative colitis or Crohn's disease, or a healthy co-twin of an affected twin (not recorded which).

The V and J genes are TRBV7-2 and TRBJ1-1; TCRdb indicates TRBD1, and absent DNA this call remains unverified. CDR3 length: 14 residues. Germline assignment: CDR1 SGHTA and CDR2 FQGNSA. The chain's CDR3 is CASSLGQGKSEAFF.

The rearrangement links TRBV5-5 to TRBJ2-2; TCRdb names TRBD1, which stays unverified in the absence of DNA. Germline V gene lookup returns CDR1 SGHKS and CDR2 YYEKEE (reference sequence). The CDR3 totals 14 residues. The chain's CDR3 is CASSRTGSTGELFF.

The V gene is TRBV5-6, the J gene TRBJ2-1. There are 13 residues in the CDR3. CDR1 is SGHDT and CDR2 is YYEEEE in the germline V gene. CDR3 sequence: CASSEVQYNEQFF. The full variable domain, with the rest looked up from reference TRBV5-6 and TRBJ2-1, is DAGVTQSPTHLIKTRGQQVTLRCSPKSGHDTVSWYQQALGQGPQFIFQYYEEEERQRGNFPDRFSGHQFPNYSSELNVNALLLGDSALYLCASSEVQYNEQFFGPGTRLTVL.

The rearrangement joins TRBV4-1 to TRBJ1-2; the D call from TCRdb, TRBD1, cannot be confirmed without DNA. The germline gives CDR1 MGHRA, CDR2 YSYEKL. The CDR3 sequence is 14 residues long. CDR3 in amino acids: CASSLGQGEYGYTF.

The chain employs TRBV9 and TRBJ2-1; TCRdb outputs TRBD2, but without DNA this stays unchecked. The germline V gene has CDR1 SGDLS and CDR2 YYNGEE. This CDR3 has 15 residues. The CDR3: CASSLGTEIYNEQFF.

The gene calls are TRBV7-3 and TRBJ2-3; TCRdb's assignment of TRBD2 cannot be checked, as there is no DNA. This CDR3 is 16 amino acids long. CDR1 is SGHTA, CDR2 FQGTGA, per germline. The CDR3 loop is CASSLNRGGRADTQYF.

The rearrangement uses TRBV28 and TRBJ2-1; checking the TCRdb D call of TRBD1 is not possible without DNA. Germline lookup yields CDR1 MDHEN and CDR2 SYDVKM. The CDR3 is 16 amino acids. This chain's CDR3 is CASSPLAGAPYNEQFF.

The V and J genes are TRBV7-9 and TRBJ1-6. This CDR3 contains 13 residues. In germline, CDR1 is SEHNR, CDR2 FQNEAQ (reference sequence). The CDR3 loop is CASSLPSNSPLHF.

V usage is TRBV19 and J usage is TRBJ1-5; TCRdb names TRBD1, which stays unverified in the absence of DNA. CDR1 is LNHDA and CDR2 is SQIVND in the germline V gene (reference sequence). This CDR3 has 17 amino acids. CDR3: CASSSRVAGMGDQPQHF. The whole variable domain, remainder taken from reference TRBV19 and TRBJ1-5, is DGGITQSPKYLFRKEGQNVTLSCEQNLNHDAMYWYRQDPGQGLRLIYYSQIVNDFQKGDIAEGYSVSREKKESFPLTVTSAQKNPTAFYLCASSSRVAGMGDQPQHFGDGTRLSIL.

The chain carries TRBV20-1 and TRBJ1-2; TCRdb selects TRBD1, and the lack of DNA leaves this call unchecked. The germline CDR1 and CDR2 sequences are DFQATT and SNEGSKA (reference sequence). CDR3 size: 16 residues. This CDR3 reads CSARDPSGPDSYGYTF.

The chain combines TRBV12-3 or TRBV12-4 with TRBJ2-3; TCRdb's D call of TRBD2 is untestable without DNA. This CDR3 is 16 amino acids long. The CDR3 loop is CASSFIGLAVTDTQYF.

This chain connects TRBV5-6 to TRBJ1-2. Per the germline V gene, CDR1 is SGHDT and CDR2 is YYEEEE. CDR3 length: 14 amino acids. The CDR3 loop reads CASRRSGANYGYTF. Complete variable domain (other parts from reference TRBV5-6 and TRBJ1-2): DAGVTQSPTHLIKTRGQQVTLRCSPKSGHDTVSWYQQALGQGPQFIFQYYEEEERQRGNFPDRFSGHQFPNYSSELNVNALLLGDSALYLCASRRSGANYGYTFGSGTRLTVV.

The chain carries TRBV2 and TRBJ2-5; with no DNA, the TCRdb D assignment of TRBD1 cannot be verified. The CDR3 loop spans 14 amino acids. The germline gives CDR1 SNHLY, CDR2 FYNNEI. The CDR3 region is CASSPLGGGETQYF. The full variable domain, in which reference TRBV2 and TRBJ2-5 provide the parts outside the CDR3, is EPEVTQTPSHQVTQMGQEVILRCVPISNHLYFYWYRQILGQKVEFLVSFYNNEISEKSEIFDDQFSVERPDGSNFTLKIRSTKLEDSAMYFCASSPLGGGETQYFGPGTRLLVL.

The chain links TRBV20-1 to TRBJ2-1; TCRdb outputs TRBD1, but without DNA this stays unchecked. CDR1 DFQATT and CDR2 SNEGSKA come from the germline V gene (reference sequence). The CDR3 totals 14 residues. CDR3 sequence reads: CSARLPVAGNEQFF.

This sequence joins TRBV29-1 and TRBJ1-5; TCRdb reports TRBD1, a call that lacks DNA to check it against. This CDR3 comprises 13 residues. Germline assignment: CDR1 SQVTM and CDR2 ANQGSEA. The CDR3 sequence: CSVRTDPNQPQHF.

The rearrangement joins TRBV5-6 to TRBJ1-2; checking the TCRdb D call of TRBD1 is not possible without DNA. The germline CDR1 and CDR2 sequences are SGHDT and YYEEEE. The CDR3 is 16 amino acids. This CDR3 reads CASSSYLDSQWGGYTF.

This chain links TRBV7-9 with TRBJ2-7. Germline assignment: CDR1 SEHNR and CDR2 FQNEAQ (reference sequence). The CDR3 has 12 residues. CDR3 amino acids: CASSLSTSEQYF.

The rearrangement joins TRBV12-3 or TRBV12-4 to TRBJ2-2. The CDR3 has 15 amino acids. The CDR3 loop reads CASTSKIGNTGELFF.

The chain joins TRBV5-5 to TRBJ1-5; TCRdb proposes TRBD1, but this gene call is untestable without DNA. Germline V lookup: CDR1 SGHKS, CDR2 YYEKEE (reference sequence). This CDR3 has 17 residues. The CDR3: CASSWTGGAGSNQPQHF. Full variable domain (remainder filled in from reference TRBV5-5 and TRBJ1-5): DAGVTQSPTHLIKTRGQQVTLRCSPISGHKSVSWYQQVLGQGPQFIFQYYEKEERGRGNFPDRFSARQFPNYSSELNVNALLLGDSALYLCASSWTGGAGSNQPQHFGDGTRLSIL.

The chain uses TRBV12-3 or TRBV12-4 and TRBJ1-1; as DNA is missing, the TRBD1 call by TCRdb cannot be tested. The CDR3 is 13 amino acids. CDR3 loop: CASNNRGLTEAFF.

V usage is TRBV7-2 and J usage is TRBJ2-2; TCRdb designates TRBD1, a call that cannot be tested without DNA. CDR3 length equals 14 residues. CDR1 is SGHTA, CDR2 FQGNSA, per germline. CDR3: CASSLVRAAGELFF.

The chain has TRBV4-3 and TRBJ2-7; TCRdb indicates TRBD2, and absent DNA this call remains unverified. The length of the CDR3 is 15 residues. Germline V CDR1 and CDR2: LGHNA, YSLEER. The CDR3 reads CASSQEGTSRNEQYF.

This chain links TRBV5-1 with TRBJ2-5; lacking DNA, the TRBD2 call made by TCRdb goes unchecked. Germline CDR1 SGHRS, CDR2 YFSETQ. The CDR3 extends over 14 amino acids. Here the CDR3 reads CASSQIASQETQYF.

The chain has TRBV29-1 and TRBJ2-6; there is no DNA to check the TCRdb D call of TRBD2. The CDR3 length is 16 residues. CDR1 and CDR2 (germline): SQVTM, ANQGSEA. This chain's CDR3 is CSVRLAGGEGANVLTF.

This rearrangement joins TRBV12-3 or TRBV12-4 to TRBJ1-1. The CDR3 contains 11 residues. This chain's CDR3 is CATGWGTEAFF.

This chain links TRBV5-1 with TRBJ2-7; the D call of TRBD1 rests on TCRdb alone, since no DNA is present to check it. The CDR3 runs to 14 residues. CDR1 is SGHRS and CDR2 is YFSETQ in the germline V gene. Here the CDR3 reads CASSPDTSSYEQYF. Full variable domain (rest looked up from reference TRBV5-1 and TRBJ2-7): KAGVTQTPRYLIKTRGQQVTLSCSPISGHRSVSWYQQTPGQGLQFLFEYFSETQRNKGNFPGRFSGRQFSNSRSEMNVSTLELGDSALYLCASSPDTSSYEQYFGPGTRLTVT.

The chain has TRBV12-3 or TRBV12-4 and TRBJ2-5; TCRdb proposes TRBD1, but this gene call is untestable without DNA. CDR3 size: 12 residues. The CDR3 is CASTGVAETQYF.